These T cell receptor beta chains were read from a single sample in a study of control samples from healthy donors and cancer patients. TCRdb's copy holds only in-frame clones and misses some; the assay was immunoSEQ multiplex PCR. The table includes about 140,000 clones, more than 85% detected once. The sequenced sample was blood. All receptors derive from a man aged 30-40 years in good health. Each CDR3 is given with its conserved first and last residue. A D gene is named only where the DNA matches it firmly. Expanded clones get a size class; other rows say once, few or many, or leave the size out.

TRBJ2-7 NA TRBD2 TRBV24-1 TGTGCCACCGAGGTGGGGGAGGGTCCCTCCTACGAGCAGTACTTC CATEVGEGPSYEQYF
TRBJ1-2 NA TRBD1 TRBV27 TGTGCCAGCAGTTTATCATATGGACAGGGGGCGAGCTATGGCTACACCTTC CASSLSYGQGASYGYTF
TRBJ1-1 NA NA TRBV27 TGTGCCAGCATGTTGGCCACTGAAGCTTTCTTT CASMLATEAFF
TRBJ1-3 NA NA TRBV30 TGTGCCTGGAGTCGGGACTCAGGAGCTGGAAACACCATATATTTT CAWSRDSGAGNTIYF
TRBJ2-5 NA TRBD2 TRBV6-6 TGTGCCAGCAGTTACACCGGGGGGGGCGGGGAGACCCAGTACTTC CASSYTGGGGETQYF
TRBJ1-1 once TRBD1 TRBV11-2 TGTGCCAGCAGCTCCCGACAGGGAAACACTGAAGCTTTCTTT CASSSRQGNTEAFF
TRBJ1-1 NA NA TRBV9 TGTGCCAGCAGCTCACACCCGGGTGGTGAAGCTTTCTTT CASSSHPGGEAFF
TRBJ1-3 NA NA TRBV14 TGTGCCAGCAGCCAAGATTTGTACTTCTCTGGAAACACCATATATTTT CASSQDLYFSGNTIYF
TRBJ2-2 NA TRBD2 TRBV5-1 TGCGCCAGCAGCGAAAGGGCTAGCGGGGGGAGCACCGGGGAGCTGTTTTTT CASSERASGGSTGELFF
TRBJ1-5 NA NA TRBV19 TGTGCCAGTAGTACGAGAAGACGCGAACAGCCCCAGCATTTT CASSTRRREQPQHF
TRBJ1-5 NA NA TRBV27 TGTGCCAGCAGTTTGATGGCAGGGGATAATCAGCCCCAGCATTTT CASSLMAGDNQPQHF
TRBJ2-7 NA NA TRBV6-6 TGTGCCAGCAGTTACTCCGGGGACGTAACCTACGAGCAGTACTTC CASSYSGDVTYEQYF
TRBJ2-6 NA NA TRBV3-1/TRBV3-2 TGTGCCAGCAGCCCTCTGCCTGGGGCCAACGTCCTGACTTTC CASSPLPGANVLTF
TRBJ1-1 NA NA TRBV5-6 TGTGCCAGCAGCCCCACCACGACAGGGAACACTGAAGCTTTCTTT CASSPTTTGNTEAFF
TRBJ1-2 NA NA TRBV6-1 TGTGCCAGCAGTGAAGCGCGGAGGGGTCCTGAAACCCCTAACTATGGCTACACCTTC CASSEARRGPETPNYGYTF
TRBJ2-7 once NA TRBV6-5 TGTGCCAGCAGAAGAAGGCCGCTATCCTACGAGCAGTACTTC CASRRRPLSYEQYF
TRBJ1-2 NA NA TRBV27 TGTGCCAGCAGTTTGCGGGGGCCAGGGGGCTACACCTTC CASSLRGPGGYTF
TRBJ2-1 NA NA TRBV7-2 TGTGCCAGCAGCTTAAGGCCCCCGGGGCGTACTCACAATGAGCAGTTCTTC CASSLRPPGRTHNEQFF
TRBJ2-7 NA NA TRBV28 TGTGCCAGCAGTTTGGGAAACTCCTACGAGCAGTACTTC CASSLGNSYEQYF
TRBJ2-3 NA TRBD2 TRBV6-5 TGTGCCAGCAGGACTAGCGGGGGTGGAGATACGCAGTATTTT CASRTSGGGDTQYF
TRBJ1-1 NA NA TRBV16 TGTGCCAGCAGCCTCAGGGCAGGGAACACTGAAGCTTTCTTT CASSLRAGNTEAFF
TRBJ2-2 NA NA TRBV6-6 TGTGCCAGCAGTCAGGGGACTAAACCCGGGGAGCTGTTTTTT CASSQGTKPGELFF
TRBJ2-3 NA NA TRBV12-3/TRBV12-4 TGTGCCAGCAGGACCCGGGACACGCAGTATTTT CASRTRDTQYF
TRBJ1-2 NA TRBD1 TRBV9 TGTGCCAGCAGCGAGCGCGGACAGGGAGAAGTTAACTATGGCTACACCTTC CASSERGQGEVNYGYTF
TRBJ1-1 NA NA TRBV7-9 TGTGCCAGCAGCCCCTTGGGCCCGCTTTTGAACACTGAAGCTTTCTTT CASSPLGPLLNTEAFF
TRBJ2-1 NA NA TRBV4-2 TGTGCCAGCAGCCACGGGGGCCCTAATGAGCAGTTCTTC CASSHGGPNEQFF
TRBJ1-1 NA NA TRBV28 TGTGCCAGCAGTTTATCGGGTCAGCTGAACACTGAAGCTTTCTTT CASSLSGQLNTEAFF
TRBJ2-2 NA NA TRBV6-5 TGTGCCACCACTCGTTCGGGGCCGAACACCGGGGAGCTGTTTTTT CATTRSGPNTGELFF
TRBJ1-1 NA NA TRBV6-5 TGTGCCAGCAGTCGAACAGGATCTACTGAAGCTTTCTTT CASSRTGSTEAFF
TRBJ1-1 NA NA TRBV6-6 TGTGCCAGCAGTTTGACAGAATTTTACACTGAAGCTTTCTTT CASSLTEFYTEAFF
TRBJ1-2 NA NA TRBV11-2 TGTGCCAGCAGCTTAGATCGCGGGTTGGCTGGCTACACCTTC CASSLDRGLAGYTF
TRBJ2-5 NA TRBD2 TRBV10-2 TGCGCCAGCGGGACTAGCGGGGGCCTTTATTCCCTCATCTACTTC CASGTSGGLYSLIYF
TRBJ1-5 NA TRBD1 TRBV11-2 TGTGCCAGCAGCCCGGGACAGAGCAATCAGCCCCAGCATTTT CASSPGQSNQPQHF
TRBJ2-2 NA TRBD2 TRBV19 TGTGCCAGTAGTATTTTCAGCGGGGGGTCCGGCGGAGGCACCGGGGAGCTGTTTTTT CASSIFSGGSGGGTGELFF
TRBJ2-2 NA NA TRBV27 TGTGCCAGCAGCAGACCACGACAGGCCAAGAACACCGGGGAGCTGTTTTTT CASSRPRQAKNTGELFF